Listed here are 8 T cell receptor beta chains from one sample, sequenced in a study of cytomegalovirus exposure and HLA in healthy donors. It was with 60 Vbeta and 13 Jbeta primers that the PCR ran. Sequencing was performed with immunoSEQ multiplex PCR; in TCRdb, only in-frame clones are kept and a portion is missing. The sample holds just over 25,000 clones; approximately 70% are singletons and the top ten take 4% to 5.5%. The sample was PBMCs. The receptor source for this set is a woman between 50 and 59 years old in good health and CMV-seronegative.

The J gene is TRBJ2-7, the V gene TRBV4-1, with a possible D match to TRBD1 (6 bases). V was shortened by 4 bases and J by 2 bases, with 12 bases between the two germline ends. This CDR3 comprises 14 residues. Germline CDR1 reads MGHRA; CDR2 reads YSYEKL. CDR3 DNA sequence: TGCGCCAGCAGCCTTAAGCAGGGGCCCTACGAGCAGTACTTC. Amino acids: CASSLKQGPYEQYF.

This rearrangement joins TRBV18 to TRBJ1-5; 7 bases align to TRBD1. Germline V gene lookup returns CDR1 KGHSH and CDR2 LQKENI. The V and J ends lost 6 bases and 2 bases, in that order; junction bases with no gene match: 1. CDR3 length: 13 residues. The CDR3 spells CASSGTGNQPQHF. CDR3 DNA sequence: TGTGCCAGCTCCGGGACAGGCAATCAGCCCCAGCATTTT.

The chain is built from TRBV29-1 and TRBJ2-7, with 8 bases aligning to TRBD2. Germline values: CDR1 SQVTM, CDR2 ANQGSEA. This CDR3 region has 13 residues. V gave up 7 bases and J gave up 3 bases; unmatched junction bases: 8. CDR3 coding DNA: TGCAGCGCTTCACGGGAGGGCCTCTACGAGCAGTACTTC. Translated: CSASREGLYEQYF.

Comments on this clone: One end of the junction does not line up with germline, which may come from a read error. The chain carries TRBV7-8 and TRBJ2-5; D gene ambiguous. Germline V gene lookup returns CDR1 SGHVS and CDR2 FQNEAQ. The CDR3 loop spans 13 amino acids. The DNA of the CDR3 is TGTGCCAGCAGTTTAGGGAAACCGGGGACCCAGTACTTC. This sequence encodes CASSLGKPGTQYF. Supplemented by reference TRBV7-8 and TRBJ2-5, the full variable domain reads GAGVSQSPRYKVAKRGQDVALRCDPISGHVSLFWYQQALGQGPEFLTYFQNEAQLDKSGLPSDRFFAERPEGSVSTLKIQRTQQEDSAVYLCASSLGKPGTQYFGPGTRLLVL.

J is TRBJ1-1 and V is TRBV6-6; D unclear. The germline V and J ends were trimmed by 6 bases and 8 bases, with 19 bases remaining between them. The CDR3 is made up of 14 amino acids. Germline V gene data show CDR1 as MNHNY and CDR2 as SVGAGI (reference sequence). The CDR3 bases are TGTGCCAGCAGCCCCCCCACCTCTAGTCAGGAAGCTTTCTTT. Encoded protein: CASSPPTSSQEAFF.

V and J are TRBV6-6 and TRBJ2-7; D is possibly TRBD1 (6 bases). The CDR3 totals 14 residues. The V end was cut by 6 bases, the J end by 5 bases, with 17 bases between. The germline gives CDR1 MNHNY, CDR2 SVGAGI (reference sequence). The CDR3, as DNA: TGTGCCAGCAGAGAAAGGGGCAGGGGCCACGAGCAGTACTTC. Its protein is CASRERGRGHEQYF.

V and J are TRBV6-5 and TRBJ1-5, with no clear D. Germline CDR1 MNHEY, CDR2 SVGAGI. The CDR3 totals 13 residues. Trimming cost V 0 bases and J 4 bases, with 4 bases left between them. DNA for the CDR3: TGTGCCAGCAGTTACTCCCTAAATCAGCCCCAGCATTTT. This codes for CASSYSLNQPQHF.

The V and J genes are TRBV28 and TRBJ2-7, with a weak D call TRBD1 (6 bases). Between the trimmed V and J ends, which lost 8 bases and 2 bases, there was a span of 19 bases. This CDR3 contains 15 residues. The V gene's germline CDR1 is MDHEN and CDR2 SYDVKM. DNA for the CDR3: TGTGCCAGCGGGATCCCACAGGGAATTGCCTACGAGCAGTACTTC. It encodes CASGIPQGIAYEQYF.